Below are 7 T cell receptor beta chains sequenced from a single sample in a study of monozygotic twins with inflammatory bowel disease. TCRdb re-called the 5' RACE reads; every CDR3 protein appears as one record, without DNA. This sample's table has 150,000 to 200,000 distinct CDR3 sequences. Sequenced input: blood. These receptors all stem from a human donor with ulcerative colitis or Crohn's disease, or a healthy co-twin of an affected twin (not recorded which).

The CDR3 sequence is CASSQGFSGSLSGEQYF. V and J are TRBV4-1 and TRBJ2-7; TCRdb outputs TRBD2, but without DNA this stays unchecked. Germline V gene lookup returns CDR1 MGHRA and CDR2 YSYEKL. The CDR3 contains 17 residues.

The chain is built from TRBV6-5 and TRBJ2-1; there is no DNA to check the TCRdb D call of TRBD1. Germline V lookup: CDR1 MNHEY, CDR2 SVGAGI. The CDR3 has 13 amino acids. This CDR3 is CASSTAEGATQFF.

The chain is built from TRBV5-1 and TRBJ2-5; TCRdb returns TRBD1, unconfirmable since there is no DNA. CDR3 length equals 13 residues. CDR1 SGHRS and CDR2 YFSETQ come from the germline V gene. The CDR3 here is CASSPRALETQYF.

The chain has TRBV7-8 and TRBJ2-5; absent DNA, TCRdb's TRBD1 call cannot be checked. The germline gives CDR1 SGHVS, CDR2 FQNEAQ. This CDR3 is 16 amino acids long. CDR3 sequence reads: CASSLATGQASETQYF.

V gene TRBV5-1 combines with J gene TRBJ1-1. Germline V gene data show CDR1 as SGHRS and CDR2 as YFSETQ. There are 14 residues in the CDR3. The CDR3 region is CASSLAGGGTEAFF.

The genes are TRBV12-3 or TRBV12-4 and TRBJ2-3; the TCRdb D gene call, TRBD2, has no DNA to confirm it. The CDR3 covers 16 residues. The CDR3 protein is CASSPGGSGGSDTQYF.

The chain links TRBV12-3 or TRBV12-4 to TRBJ1-1. The CDR3 has 13 amino acids. CDR3 sequence reads: CASKQTENTEAFF.